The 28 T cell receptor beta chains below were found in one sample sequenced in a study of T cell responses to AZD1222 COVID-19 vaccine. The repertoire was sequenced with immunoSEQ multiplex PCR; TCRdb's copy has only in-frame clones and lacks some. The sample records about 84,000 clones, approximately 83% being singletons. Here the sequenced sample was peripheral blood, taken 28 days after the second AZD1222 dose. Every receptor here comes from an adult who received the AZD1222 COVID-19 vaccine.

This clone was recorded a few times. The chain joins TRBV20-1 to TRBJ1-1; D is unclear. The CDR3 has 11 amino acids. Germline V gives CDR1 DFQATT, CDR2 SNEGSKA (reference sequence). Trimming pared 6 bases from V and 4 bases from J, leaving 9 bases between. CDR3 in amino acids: CSAPGTTEAFF. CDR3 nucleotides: TGCAGTGCCCCGGGAACCACTGAAGCTTTCTTT.

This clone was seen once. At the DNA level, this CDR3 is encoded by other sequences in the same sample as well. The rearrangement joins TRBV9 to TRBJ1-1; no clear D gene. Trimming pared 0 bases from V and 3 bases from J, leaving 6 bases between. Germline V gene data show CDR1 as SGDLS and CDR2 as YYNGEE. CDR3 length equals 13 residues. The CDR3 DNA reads TGTGCCAGCAGCGTAGTTGGGGACACTGAAGCTTTCTTT. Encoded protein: CASSVVGDTEAFF.

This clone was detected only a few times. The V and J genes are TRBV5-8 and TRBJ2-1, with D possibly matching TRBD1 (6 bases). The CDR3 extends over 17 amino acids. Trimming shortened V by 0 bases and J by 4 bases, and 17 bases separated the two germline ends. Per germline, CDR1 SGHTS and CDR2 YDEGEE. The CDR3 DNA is TGTGCCAGCAGCTTGGGGGCATGGGGGCCTGGGTACAATGAGCAGTTCTTC. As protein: CASSLGAWGPGYNEQFF.

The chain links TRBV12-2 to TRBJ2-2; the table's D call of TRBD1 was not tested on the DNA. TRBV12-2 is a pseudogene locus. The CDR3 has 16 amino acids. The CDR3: CASRPGTGDNTGELFF. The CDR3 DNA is TGTGCAAGTCGCCCCGGGACAGGAGACAACACCGGGGAGCTGTTTTTT.

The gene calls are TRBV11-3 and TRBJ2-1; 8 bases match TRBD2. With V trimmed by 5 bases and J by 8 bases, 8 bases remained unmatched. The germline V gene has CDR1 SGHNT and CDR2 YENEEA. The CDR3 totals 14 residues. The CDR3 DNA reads TGTGCCAGCAGCCTCGGACTAGCAAGCGATGAGCAGTTCTTC. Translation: CASSLGLASDEQFF. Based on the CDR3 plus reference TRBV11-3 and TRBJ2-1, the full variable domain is EAGVVQSPRYKIIEKKQPVAFWCNPISGHNTLYWYLQNLGQGPELLIRYENEEAVDDSQLPKDRFSAERLKGVDSTLKIQPAELGDSAVYLCASSLGLASDEQFFGPGTRLTVL.

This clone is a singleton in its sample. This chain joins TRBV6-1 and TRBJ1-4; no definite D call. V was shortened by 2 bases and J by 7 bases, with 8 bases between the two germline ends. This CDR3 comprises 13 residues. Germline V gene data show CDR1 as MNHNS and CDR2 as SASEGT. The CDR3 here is CASSEISFEKLFF. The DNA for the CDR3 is TGTGCCAGCAGTGAAATCTCGTTTGAAAAACTGTTTTTT.

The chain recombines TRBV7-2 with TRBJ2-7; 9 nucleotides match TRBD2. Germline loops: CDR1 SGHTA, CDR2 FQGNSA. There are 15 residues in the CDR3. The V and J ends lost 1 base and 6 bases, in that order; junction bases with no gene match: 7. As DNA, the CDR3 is TGTGCCAGCAGCTTAGATTGGCTAGCGGGACGCGAGCAGTACTTC. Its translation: CASSLDWLAGREQYF.

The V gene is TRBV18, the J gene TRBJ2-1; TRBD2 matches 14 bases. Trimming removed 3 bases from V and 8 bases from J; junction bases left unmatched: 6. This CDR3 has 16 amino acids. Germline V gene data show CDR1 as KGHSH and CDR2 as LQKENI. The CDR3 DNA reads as TGTGCCAGCTCACCCAGACCGGGACTAGCGGGGGATGAGCAGTTCTTC. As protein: CASSPRPGLAGDEQFF.

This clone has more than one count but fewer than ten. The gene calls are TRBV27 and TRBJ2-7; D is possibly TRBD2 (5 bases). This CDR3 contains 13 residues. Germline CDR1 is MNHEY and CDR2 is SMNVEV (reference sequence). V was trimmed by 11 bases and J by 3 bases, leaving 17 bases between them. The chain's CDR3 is CASSPSGSYEQYV. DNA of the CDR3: TGTGCCTCTTCTCCGAGCGGTAGCTACGAGCAGTACGTC.

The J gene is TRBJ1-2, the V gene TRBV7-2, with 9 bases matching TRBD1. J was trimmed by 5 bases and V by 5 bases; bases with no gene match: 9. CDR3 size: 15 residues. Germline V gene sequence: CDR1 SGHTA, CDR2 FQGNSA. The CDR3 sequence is CASSPRTGEDYGYTF. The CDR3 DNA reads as TGTGCCAGCAGCCCCCGGACAGGGGAGGATTATGGCTACACCTTC.

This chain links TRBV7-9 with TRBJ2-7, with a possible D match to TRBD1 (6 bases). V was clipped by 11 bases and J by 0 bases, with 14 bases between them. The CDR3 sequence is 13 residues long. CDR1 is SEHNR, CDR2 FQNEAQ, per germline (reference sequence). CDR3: CAGMMDSSYEQYF. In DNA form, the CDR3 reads TGTGCCGGAATGATGGACAGCTCCTACGAGCAGTACTTC. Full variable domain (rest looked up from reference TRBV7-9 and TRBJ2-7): DTGVSQNPRHKITKRGQNVTFRCDPISEHNRLYWYRQTLGQGPEFLTYFQNEAQLEKSRLLSDRFSAERPKGSFSTLEIQRTEQGDSAMYLCAGMMDSSYEQYFGPGTRLTVT.

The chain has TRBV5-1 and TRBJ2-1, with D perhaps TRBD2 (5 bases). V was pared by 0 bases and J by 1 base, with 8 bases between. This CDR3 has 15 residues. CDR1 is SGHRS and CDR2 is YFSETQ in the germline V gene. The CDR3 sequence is CASSLETISYNEQFF. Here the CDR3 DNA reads TGCGCCAGCAGCTTGGAGACTATTTCCTACAATGAGCAGTTCTTC.

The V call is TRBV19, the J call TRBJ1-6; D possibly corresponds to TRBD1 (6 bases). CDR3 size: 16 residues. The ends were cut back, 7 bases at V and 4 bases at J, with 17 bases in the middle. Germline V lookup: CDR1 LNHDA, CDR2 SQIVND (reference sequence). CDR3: CASNPGDAPYNSPLHF. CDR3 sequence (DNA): TGTGCCAGTAATCCAGGGGACGCTCCTTATAATTCACCCCTCCACTTT. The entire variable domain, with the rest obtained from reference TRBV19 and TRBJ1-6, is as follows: DGGITQSPKYLFRKEGQNVTLSCEQNLNHDAMYWYRQDPGQGLRLIYYSQIVNDFQKGDIAEGYSVSREKKESFPLTVTSAQKNPTAFYLCASNPGDAPYNSPLHFGNGTRLTVT.

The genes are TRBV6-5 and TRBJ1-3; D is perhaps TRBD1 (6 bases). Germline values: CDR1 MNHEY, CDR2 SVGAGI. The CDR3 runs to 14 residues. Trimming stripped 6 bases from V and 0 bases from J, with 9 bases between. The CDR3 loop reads CASSPDSSGNTIYF. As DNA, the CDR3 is TGTGCCAGCAGCCCGGACAGCTCTGGAAACACCATATATTTT.

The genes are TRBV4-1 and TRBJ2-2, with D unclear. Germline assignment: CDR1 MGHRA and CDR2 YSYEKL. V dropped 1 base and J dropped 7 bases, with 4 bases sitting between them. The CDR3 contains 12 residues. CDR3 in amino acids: CASSQGGGELFF. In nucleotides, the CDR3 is TGCGCCAGCAGCCAAGGAGGCGGGGAGCTGTTTTTT.

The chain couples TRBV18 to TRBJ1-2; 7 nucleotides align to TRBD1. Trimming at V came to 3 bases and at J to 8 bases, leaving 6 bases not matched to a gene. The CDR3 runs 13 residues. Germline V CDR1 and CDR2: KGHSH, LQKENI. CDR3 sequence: CASSPDRVGGYTF. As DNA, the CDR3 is TGTGCCAGCTCACCCGACAGGGTTGGAGGCTACACCTTC.

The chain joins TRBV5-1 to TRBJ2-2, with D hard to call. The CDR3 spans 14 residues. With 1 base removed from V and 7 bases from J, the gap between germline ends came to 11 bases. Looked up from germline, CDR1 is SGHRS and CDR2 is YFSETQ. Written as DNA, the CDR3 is TGCGCCAGCAGCTTGTATACCGAGGACGGGGAGCTGTTTTTT. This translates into CASSLYTEDGELFF.

The CDR3 is CATSNGQGRRGGYTF. In nucleotides, the CDR3 is TGTGCCACCAGTAACGGACAGGGAAGGCGCGGAGGCTACACCTTC. The chain recombines TRBV24-1 with TRBJ1-2, with 8 bases fitting TRBD1. CDR1 KGHDR and CDR2 SFDVKD come from the germline V gene. This CDR3 has 15 residues. The V and J ends lost 6 bases and 8 bases, in that order; junction bases with no gene match: 13.

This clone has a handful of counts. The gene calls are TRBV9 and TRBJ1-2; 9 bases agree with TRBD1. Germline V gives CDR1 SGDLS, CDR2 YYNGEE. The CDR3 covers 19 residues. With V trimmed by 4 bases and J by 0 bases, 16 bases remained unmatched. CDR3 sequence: CASSPGTGTFLRSNYGYTF. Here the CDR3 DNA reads TGTGCCAGCAGCCCGGGGACAGGGACCTTCCTGAGATCTAACTATGGCTACACCTTC.

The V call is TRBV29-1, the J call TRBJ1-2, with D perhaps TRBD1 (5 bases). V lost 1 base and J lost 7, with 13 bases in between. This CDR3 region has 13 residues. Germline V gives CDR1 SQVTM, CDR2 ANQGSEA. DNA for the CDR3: TGCAGCGTTGAAGGTGGGACGGCCGGTGGCTACACCTTC. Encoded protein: CSVEGGTAGGYTF.

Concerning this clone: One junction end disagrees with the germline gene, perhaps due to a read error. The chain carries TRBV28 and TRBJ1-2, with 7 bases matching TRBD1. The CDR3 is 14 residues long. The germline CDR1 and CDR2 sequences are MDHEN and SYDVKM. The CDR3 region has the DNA TGTGCCAGCAGTTACAGGGGTGCTAACTATGGCTACACCTTT. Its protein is CASSYRGANYGYTF.

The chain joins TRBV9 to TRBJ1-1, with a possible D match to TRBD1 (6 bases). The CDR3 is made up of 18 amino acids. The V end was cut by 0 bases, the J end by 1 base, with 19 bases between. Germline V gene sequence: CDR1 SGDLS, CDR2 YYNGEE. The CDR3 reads CASSVAEVVGARNTEAFF. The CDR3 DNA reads TGTGCCAGCAGCGTAGCTGAGGTTGTGGGGGCTAGGAACACTGAAGCTTTCTTT.

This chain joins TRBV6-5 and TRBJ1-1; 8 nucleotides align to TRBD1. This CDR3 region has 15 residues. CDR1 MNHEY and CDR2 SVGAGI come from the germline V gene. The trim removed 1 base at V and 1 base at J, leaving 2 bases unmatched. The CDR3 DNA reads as TGTGCCAGCAGTTACTTCGACAGGGGGAACACTGAAGCTTTCTTT. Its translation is CASSYFDRGNTEAFF.

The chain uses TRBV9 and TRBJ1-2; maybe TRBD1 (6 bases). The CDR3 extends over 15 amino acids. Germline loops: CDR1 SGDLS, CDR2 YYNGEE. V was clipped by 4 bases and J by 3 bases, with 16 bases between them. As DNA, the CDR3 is TGTGCCAGCAGCCCCTCGGGGGGGCTTCACTATGGCTACACCTTC. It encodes CASSPSGGLHYGYTF.

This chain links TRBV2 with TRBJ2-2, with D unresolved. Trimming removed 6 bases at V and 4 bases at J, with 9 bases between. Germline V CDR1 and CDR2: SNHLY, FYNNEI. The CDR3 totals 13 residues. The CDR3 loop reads CASREKATGELFF. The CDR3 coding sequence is TGTGCCAGCAGGGAGAAGGCCACCGGGGAGCTGTTTTTT.

The CDR3 protein is CASSSGQGPQTQYF. The CDR3, as DNA: TGCGCCAGCAGCTCGGGACAGGGGCCGCAGACCCAGTACTTC. V and J are TRBV5-1 and TRBJ2-5; 10 positions match TRBD1. Trimming removed 3 bases from V and 6 bases from J; junction bases left unmatched: 5. The CDR3 extends over 14 amino acids. Germline V gives CDR1 SGHRS, CDR2 YFSETQ.

The CDR3: CASSFYVGQPQHF. CDR3 DNA: TGTGCCAGCAGCTTCTACGTCGGTCAGCCCCAGCATTTT. V usage is TRBV11-2 and J usage is TRBJ1-5; no firm D call. There are 13 residues in the CDR3. Germline V gene data show CDR1 as SGHAT and CDR2 as FQNNGV. Trimming took off 3 bases at V and 6 bases at J, with 9 bases between the two ends.

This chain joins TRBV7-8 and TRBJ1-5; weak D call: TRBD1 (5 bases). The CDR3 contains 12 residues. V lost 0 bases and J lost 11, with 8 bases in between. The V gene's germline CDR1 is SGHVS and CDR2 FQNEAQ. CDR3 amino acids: CASSLAGESQHF. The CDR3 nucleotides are TGTGCCAGCAGCTTAGCGGGGGAATCCCAGCATTTT.